Below are 10 T cell receptor beta chains sequenced from a single sample in a study of blood T cell repertoires in COVID-19. The repertoire was sequenced with immunoSEQ multiplex PCR; TCRdb's copy has only in-frame clones and lacks some. This repertoire shows about 42,000 clones, about nine tenths found once; its top ten account for 6.2%. Sequencing was carried out using peripheral blood. Receptor source: a human donor in a cohort sampled during active COVID-19.

The chain is built from TRBV4-1 and TRBJ2-7; the match to TRBD1 covers 10 bases. Germline V gene data show CDR1 as MGHRA and CDR2 as YSYEKL. V shed 0 bases, J shed 4 bases, and the junction held 6 bases outside the gene matches. The length of the CDR3 is 16 residues. This chain's CDR3 is CASSQDSGQGIYEQYF. The CDR3, as DNA: TGCGCCAGCAGCCAAGATTCGGGACAGGGGATTTACGAGCAGTACTTC.

The chain recombines TRBV18 with TRBJ1-2; 9 nucleotides align to TRBD1. V lost 4 bases to trimming and J lost 3 bases; unmatched junction nucleotides: 3. CDR1 KGHSH and CDR2 LQKENI come from the germline V gene. The CDR3 totals 14 residues. CDR3 residues: CASSQTGGDYGYTF. The CDR3 bases are TGTGCCAGCTCACAGACAGGGGGAGACTATGGCTACACCTTC.

In nucleotides, the CDR3 is TGTGCCAGTAGTATAGAATCAGGGGGTTATGGCTACACCTTC. Translation: CASSIESGGYGYTF. The chain employs TRBV19 and TRBJ1-2; 7 nucleotides line up with TRBD1. This CDR3 has 14 residues. The junction had 3 bases not matched to a gene; V was cut back by 0 bases and J by 5 bases. Germline assignment: CDR1 LNHDA and CDR2 SQIVND (reference sequence).

The chain couples TRBV14 to TRBJ1-2; TRBD1 matches at 8 bases. CDR3 size: 15 residues. V gave up 3 bases and J gave up 2 bases; unmatched junction bases: 5. Germline CDR1 reads SGHDN; CDR2 reads FVKESK. CDR3 residues: CASSQRPGGNYGYTF. CDR3 nucleotides: TGTGCCAGCAGCCAGCGACCAGGGGGCAACTATGGCTACACCTTC.

The chain couples TRBV10-2 to TRBJ1-2; D is uncertain. The CDR3 is made up of 14 amino acids. With 5 bases removed from V and 5 bases from J, the gap between germline ends came to 15 bases. Germline V gives CDR1 WSHSY, CDR2 SAAADI. The CDR3 DNA is TGCGCCAGCAGTACCACCGCGGGAGGATATGGCTACACCTTC. Protein product: CASSTTAGGYGYTF.

V usage is TRBV6-5 and J usage is TRBJ1-5, with 8 positions matching TRBD1. With V trimmed by 5 bases and J by 7 bases, 10 bases remained unmatched. The germline V gene encodes CDR1 MNHEY and CDR2 SVGAGI. The CDR3 runs 15 residues. CDR3 nucleotides: TGTGCCAGCAGTCTCAACAGGGGGATCAGGCAGCCCCAGCATTTT. It translates to CASSLNRGIRQPQHF.

V gene TRBV2 combines with J gene TRBJ1-5; D gene ambiguous. Looked up from germline, CDR1 is SNHLY and CDR2 is FYNNEI. The V and J ends lost 7 bases and 8 bases respectively, with 21 bases between them. The CDR3 has 15 amino acids. The CDR3 DNA is TGTGCCAGCACCCCAACGGGGTCACCCGCTGAGCCCCAGCATTTT. Its translation is CASTPTGSPAEPQHF.

This clone was counted a few times. The chain employs TRBV4-3 and TRBJ2-7, with 12 bases fitting TRBD1. This CDR3 has 15 amino acids. Per germline, CDR1 LGHNA and CDR2 YSLEER. The trim removed 2 bases at V and 5 bases at J, leaving 4 bases unmatched. The CDR3 DNA follows: TGCGCCAGCAGCCAACGGGGACAGGGGGCCGACGAGCAGTACTTC. Its protein product is CASSQRGQGADEQYF.

The chain has TRBV2 and TRBJ2-6; the match to TRBD1 covers 8 bases. The CDR3 is 17 residues long. V was clipped by 6 bases and J by 2 bases; unmatched bases: 9. Per the germline V gene, CDR1 is SNHLY and CDR2 is FYNNEI. The CDR3 reads CASSDQTRGPGANVLTF. The CDR3 nucleotides read TGTGCCAGCAGCGACCAGACCAGGGGGCCTGGGGCCAACGTCCTGACTTTC.

The genes are TRBV10-3 and TRBJ1-1; 8 bases agree with TRBD1. After removal of 7 bases from V and 1 base from J, the junction contained 5 bases not matched to a gene. This CDR3 contains 14 residues. Germline loops: CDR1 ENHRY, CDR2 SYGVKD. CDR3 loop: CAITLTGANTEAFF. The CDR3 nucleotides read TGTGCCATCACCCTGACAGGGGCGAACACTGAAGCTTTCTTT.